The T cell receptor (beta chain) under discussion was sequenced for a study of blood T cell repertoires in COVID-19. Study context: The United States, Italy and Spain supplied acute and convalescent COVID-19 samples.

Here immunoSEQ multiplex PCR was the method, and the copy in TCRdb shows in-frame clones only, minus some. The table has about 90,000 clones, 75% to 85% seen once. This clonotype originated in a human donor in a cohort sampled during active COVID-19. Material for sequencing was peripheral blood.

CDR3 sequence: CATSRDLGQGSLDGGGELFF. For the CDR3, the DNA is TGTGCCACCAGCAGAGATCTTGGACAGGGGTCCCTTGATGGAGGCGGGGAGCTGTTTTTT. The chain uses TRBV15 and TRBJ2-2; 9 bases line up with TRBD1. Germline assignment: CDR1 LNHNV and CDR2 YYDKDF (reference sequence). The CDR3 consists of 20 residues. The ends lost 0 bases at V and 7 bases at J; junction bases unmatched: 18.